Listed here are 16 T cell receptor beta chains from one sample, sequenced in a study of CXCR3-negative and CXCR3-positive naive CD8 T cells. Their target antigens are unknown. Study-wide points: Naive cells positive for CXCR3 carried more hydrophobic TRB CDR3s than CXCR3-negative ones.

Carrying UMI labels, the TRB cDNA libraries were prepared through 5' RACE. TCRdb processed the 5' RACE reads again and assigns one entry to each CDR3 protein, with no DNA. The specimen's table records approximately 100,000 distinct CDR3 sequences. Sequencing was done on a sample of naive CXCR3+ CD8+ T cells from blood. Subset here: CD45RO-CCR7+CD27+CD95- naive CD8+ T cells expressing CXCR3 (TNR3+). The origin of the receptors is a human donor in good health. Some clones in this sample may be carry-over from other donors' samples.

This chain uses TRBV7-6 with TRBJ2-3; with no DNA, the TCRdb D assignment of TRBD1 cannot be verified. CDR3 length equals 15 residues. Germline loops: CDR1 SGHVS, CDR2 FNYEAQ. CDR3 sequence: CASSLRTGGADTQYF.

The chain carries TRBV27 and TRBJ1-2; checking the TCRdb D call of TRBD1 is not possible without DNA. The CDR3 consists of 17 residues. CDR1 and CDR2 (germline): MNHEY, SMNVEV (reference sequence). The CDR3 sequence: CASSPHMTTGGADGYTF.

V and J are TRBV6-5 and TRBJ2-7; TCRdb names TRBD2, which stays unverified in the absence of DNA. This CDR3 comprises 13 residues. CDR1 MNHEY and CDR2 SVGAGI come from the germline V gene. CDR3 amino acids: CASSSGWRNEQYF.

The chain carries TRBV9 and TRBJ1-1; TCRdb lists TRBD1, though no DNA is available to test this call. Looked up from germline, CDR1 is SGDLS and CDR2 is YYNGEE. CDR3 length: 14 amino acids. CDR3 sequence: CASSLTRGSTEAFF.

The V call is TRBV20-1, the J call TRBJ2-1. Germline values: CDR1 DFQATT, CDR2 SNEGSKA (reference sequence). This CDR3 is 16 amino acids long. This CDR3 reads CSARDTWGAAYNEQFF.

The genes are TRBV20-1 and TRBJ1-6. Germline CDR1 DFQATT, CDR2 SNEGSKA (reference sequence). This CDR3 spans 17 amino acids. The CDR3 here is CSARKQLESSYNSPLHF.

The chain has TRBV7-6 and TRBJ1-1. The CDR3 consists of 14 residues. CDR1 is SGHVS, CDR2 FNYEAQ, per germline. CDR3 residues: CASSPNALGTEAFF.

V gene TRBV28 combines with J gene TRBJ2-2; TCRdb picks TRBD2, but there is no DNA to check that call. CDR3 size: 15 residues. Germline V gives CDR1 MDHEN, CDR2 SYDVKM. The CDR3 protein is CASSQRGALTGELFF.

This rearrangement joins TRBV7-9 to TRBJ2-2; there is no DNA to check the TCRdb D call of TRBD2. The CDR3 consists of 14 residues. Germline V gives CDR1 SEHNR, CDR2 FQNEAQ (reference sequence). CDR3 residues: CASRRTENTGELFF.

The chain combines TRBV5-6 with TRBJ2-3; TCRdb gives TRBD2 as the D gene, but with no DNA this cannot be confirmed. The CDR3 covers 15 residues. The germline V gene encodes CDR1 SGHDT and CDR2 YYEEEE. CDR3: CASSSRGIRTDTQYF.

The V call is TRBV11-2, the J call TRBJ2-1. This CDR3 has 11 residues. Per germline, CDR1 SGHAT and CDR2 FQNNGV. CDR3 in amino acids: CASSVSNEQFF.

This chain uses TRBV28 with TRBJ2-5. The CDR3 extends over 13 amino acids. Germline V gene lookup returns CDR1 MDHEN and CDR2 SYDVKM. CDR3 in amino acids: CASSLLSQETQYF.

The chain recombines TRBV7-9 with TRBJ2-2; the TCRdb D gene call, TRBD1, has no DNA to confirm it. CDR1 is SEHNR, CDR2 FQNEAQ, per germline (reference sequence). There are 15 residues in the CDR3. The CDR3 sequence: CASSPGQASPGELFF.

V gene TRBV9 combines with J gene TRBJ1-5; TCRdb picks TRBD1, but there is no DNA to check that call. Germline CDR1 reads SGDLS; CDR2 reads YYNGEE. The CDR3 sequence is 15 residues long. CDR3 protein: CASSEGDARNQPQHF.

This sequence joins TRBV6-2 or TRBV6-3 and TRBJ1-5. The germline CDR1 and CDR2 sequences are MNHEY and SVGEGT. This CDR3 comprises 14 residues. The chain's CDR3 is CASGRVGNSQPQHF.

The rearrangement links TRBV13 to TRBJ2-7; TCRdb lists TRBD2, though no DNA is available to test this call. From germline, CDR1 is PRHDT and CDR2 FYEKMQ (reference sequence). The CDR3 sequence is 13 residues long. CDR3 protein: CASSHGGAYEQYF.